The 27 T cell receptor beta chains reported below all come from one sample, sequenced in a study of OX40 agonist ivuxolimab in advanced cancers. Library creation used the immunoSEQ multiplex PCR assay. TCRdb obtained this table from immuneACCESS and retained in-frame rearrangements with V and J assigned. These tables miss some clones; where compared with another copy, unresolved V genes account for less than half of the shortfall, and the remainder is unexplained. Recorded for this sample are around 67,000 clones; under 90% of them occurred a single time. The ten largest clonotypes hold 1.2% of the sample. The sequences come from CD4+ or CD8+ T cells sorted from blood, collected in a trial of the OX40 agonist ivuxolimab. These receptor sequences come from an adult with an advanced solid tumor such as melanoma, head and neck, liver or kidney cancer.

V is TRBV19 and J is TRBJ2-5, with D tentatively TRBD2 (6 bases). The CDR3 covers 15 residues. V was pared by 3 bases and J by 0 bases, with 11 bases between. Germline V CDR1 and CDR2: LNHDA, SQIVND (reference sequence). The CDR3 coding sequence is TGTGCCAGTAGTATGGGCGGGGCTTACCAAGAGACCCAGTACTTC. This sequence encodes CASSMGGAYQETQYF.

This chain joins TRBV7-9 and TRBJ1-6, with 7 bases fitting TRBD1. The CDR3 has 15 residues. Trimming took 5 bases from V and 2 from J; bases not matched to a gene: 3. The germline gives CDR1 SEHNR, CDR2 FQNEAQ (reference sequence). The CDR3 DNA follows: TGTGCCAGCAGCCCCGGGACAGCCTATAATTCACCCCTCCACTTT. Amino acids: CASSPGTAYNSPLHF.

On this clone itself: Other DNA sequences within the sample encode an identical CDR3. This rearrangement joins TRBV5-1 to TRBJ2-7, with D perhaps matching TRBD1 (6 bases). CDR1 is SGHRS and CDR2 is YFSETQ in the germline V gene. V lost 4 bases to trimming and J lost 5 bases, with 16 bases between them. This CDR3 comprises 14 residues. CDR3 protein: CASSPPGQIHEQYF. The CDR3 coding sequence is TGCGCCAGCAGCCCACCGGGACAAATACACGAGCAGTACTTC.

The chain combines TRBV2 with TRBJ2-7; a weak D match, TRBD2 (5 bases). Trimming took 7 bases from V and 0 from J, leaving 16 bases between them. The V gene's germline CDR1 is SNHLY and CDR2 FYNNEI. The CDR3 has 15 residues. CDR3 DNA: TGTGCCAGCACCCCCCGGGGTTTGAGCTCCTACGAGCAGTACTTC. It yields the protein CASTPRGLSSYEQYF.

The rearrangement joins TRBV19 to TRBJ1-2; no reliable D call. The germline V gene has CDR1 LNHDA and CDR2 SQIVND (reference sequence). V lost 0 bases to trimming and J lost 4 bases, with 9 bases between them. The CDR3 consists of 14 residues. Written as DNA, the CDR3 is TGTGCCAGTAGTATAGATCGGTCTCCCTATGGCTACACCTTC. This translates into CASSIDRSPYGYTF.

This clone came up a few times. The V and J genes are TRBV11-2 and TRBJ2-1; D remains ambiguous. Trimming stripped 5 bases from V and 9 bases from J, with 17 bases between. Germline V gene lookup returns CDR1 SGHAT and CDR2 FQNNGV. The CDR3 extends over 14 amino acids. CDR3 DNA: TGTGCCAGCAGCCTCAAAAGTGCACAATCTGAGCAGTTCTTC. It encodes CASSLKSAQSEQFF.

This CDR3 reads CASSLDRRGDYGYTF. The CDR3, as DNA: TGTGCCAGCAGCTTAGATCGAAGGGGTGACTATGGCTACACCTTC. The genes are TRBV5-6 and TRBJ1-2; a possible D gene is TRBD1 (5 bases). This CDR3 contains 15 residues. CDR1 SGHDT and CDR2 YYEEEE come from the germline V gene. The ends were cut back, 2 bases at V and 3 bases at J, with 14 bases in the middle.

The chain combines TRBV7-3 with TRBJ1-2; 7 nucleotides match TRBD1. This CDR3 contains 16 residues. The germline CDR1 and CDR2 sequences are SGHTA and FQGTGA. The V segment lost 2 bases and the J segment 9 bases; nucleotides outside the gene matches: 15. This CDR3 reads CASSLGQGVRSGSYTF. Here the CDR3 DNA reads TGTGCCAGCAGCTTAGGGCAGGGGGTCAGGAGTGGGAGCTACACCTTC.

The chain has TRBV10-3 and TRBJ2-2; possibly TRBD2 for D (6 bases). V lost 2 bases and J 5 bases, leaving 12 bases between the germline ends. The length of the CDR3 is 15 residues. CDR1 ENHRY and CDR2 SYGVKD come from the germline V gene. The CDR3 region has the DNA TGTGCCATCAGTGAGGATTGGGACTCTACCGGGGAGCTGTTTTTT. It translates to CAISEDWDSTGELFF.

Note on this clone: At one end, the junction sequence differs from germline, possibly due to a read error. This chain links TRBV9 with TRBJ2-5; D tentatively fits TRBD1 or TRBD2 (6 bases each). Germline lookup yields CDR1 SGDLS and CDR2 YYNGEE. There are 15 residues in the CDR3. The CDR3 loop is CASSVEEGVQEAQYF. The DNA of the CDR3 is TGTGCCAGCAGCGTAGAGGAGGGGGTCCAAGAGGCCCAGTACTTC.

The chain has TRBV5-1 and TRBJ2-2; 7 bases are shared with TRBD2. The length of the CDR3 is 17 residues. V dropped 1 base and J dropped 2; count of bases not matched to a gene: 8. Germline assignment: CDR1 SGHRS and CDR2 YFSETQ. CDR3 sequence (DNA): TGCGCCAGCAGCTTGCTACCGGGGGGTCGCAACACCGGGGAGCTGTTTTTT. It codes for CASSLLPGGRNTGELFF.

The genes are TRBV7-9 and TRBJ2-1; 8 bases line up with TRBD2. After removal of 2 bases from V and 8 bases from J, the junction contained 8 bases not matched to a gene. This CDR3 comprises 15 residues. Germline V gene lookup returns CDR1 SEHNR and CDR2 FQNEAQ (reference sequence). The CDR3 loop reads CASSLRSGGRDEQFF. In DNA, the CDR3 is TGTGCCAGCAGCTTAAGGAGCGGGGGTCGAGATGAGCAGTTCTTC.

The CDR3 nucleotides are TGTGCCAGCAGTGGGACTAAGACGCTGTTCTTC. As protein: CASSGTKTLFF. The chain carries TRBV2 and TRBJ2-1, with D maybe TRBD2 (6 bases). V gave up 4 bases and J gave up 15 bases, with 13 bases separating them. Germline CDR1 reads SNHLY; CDR2 reads FYNNEI. This CDR3 spans 11 amino acids.

Turning to this clone: The identical CDR3 is also encoded by other nucleotide sequences in the sample. This chain links TRBV27 with TRBJ1-2; the match to TRBD1 covers 8 bases. Unmatched junction bases numbered 14, after V lost 6 bases and J lost 8 bases. The CDR3 sequence is 15 residues long. From germline, CDR1 is MNHEY and CDR2 SMNVEV (reference sequence). This CDR3 is CASRSRGQGARGYTF. The CDR3 DNA sequence: TGTGCCAGCAGGAGCCGGGGGCAGGGGGCGCGGGGCTACACCTTC.

The chain is built from TRBV7-3 and TRBJ2-3; D gene ambiguous. V lost 5 bases to trimming and J lost 6 bases, with 9 bases between them. CDR1 and CDR2 from the germline V gene are SGHTA and FQGTGA. The CDR3 extends over 12 amino acids. The CDR3 region is CASSGDGDTQYF. The CDR3 coding sequence is TGTGCCAGCAGCGGAGACGGGGATACGCAGTATTTT. The whole variable domain, remainder taken from reference TRBV7-3 and TRBJ2-3, is GAGVSQTPSNKVTEKGKYVELRCDPISGHTALYWYRQSLGQGPEFLIYFQGTGAADDSGLPNDRFFAVRPEGSVSTLKIQRTERGDSAVYLCASSGDGDTQYFGPGTRLTVL.

The chain employs TRBV27 and TRBJ2-1; TRBD1 or TRBD2 may be the D gene (5 bases each). Germline lookup yields CDR1 MNHEY and CDR2 SMNVEV (reference sequence). The CDR3 length is 14 residues. V was pared by 5 bases and J by 9 bases, with 17 bases between. The CDR3 coding sequence is TGTGCCAGCAGTATCCGGGACGCCCTCTCTGAGCAGTTCTTC. It specifies CASSIRDALSEQFF.

V gene TRBV6-5 combines with J gene TRBJ1-2; D ambiguous. The germline V gene has CDR1 MNHEY and CDR2 SVGAGI. V dropped 0 bases and J dropped 7 bases, with 6 bases sitting between them. The CDR3 loop spans 12 amino acids. For the CDR3, the DNA is TGTGCCAGCAGTTACTCCGGTGGTGGCTACACCTTC. This encodes CASSYSGGGYTF.

The chain employs TRBV7-9 and TRBJ2-5, with TRBD1 as a possible D gene (6 bases). The CDR3 sequence is 13 residues long. CDR1 SEHNR and CDR2 FQNEAQ come from the germline V gene (reference sequence). V lost 3 bases, J lost 4 bases, and 9 bases lay in between. In nucleotides, the CDR3 is TGTGCCAGCAGCTTTAAACAGGGAGAGACCCAGTACTTC. It codes for CASSFKQGETQYF.

V gene TRBV11-1 combines with J gene TRBJ2-1; tentatively, D is TRBD2 (6 bases). Per germline, CDR1 SGHAT and CDR2 FQDESV (reference sequence). V was pared by 1 base and J by 7 bases, with 14 bases between. The CDR3 spans 15 residues. CDR3 in DNA: TGTGCCAGCAGCTTAGGGCGGGGAGCCGTAAATGAGCAGTTCTTC. It yields the protein CASSLGRGAVNEQFF.

In this sample, this clone turned up once. In DNA, the CDR3 is TGCAGCGTAGGACTGGGACAGGCCAACTATGGCTACACCTTC. This codes for CSVGLGQANYGYTF. The rearrangement uses TRBV29-1 and TRBJ1-2; 8 bases align to TRBD1. This CDR3 contains 14 residues. Germline V gene lookup returns CDR1 SQVTM and CDR2 ANQGSEA. J gave up 2 bases and V 6 bases, and 8 bases lay outside the gene matches.

The chain combines TRBV7-2 with TRBJ1-1; D is uncertain. V lost 5 bases and J 7 bases, leaving 8 bases between the germline ends. The V gene's germline CDR1 is SGHTA and CDR2 FQGNSA. The CDR3 has 11 residues. As DNA, the CDR3 is TGTGCCAGCAGCCAATTTAATGAAGCTTTCTTT. This sequence encodes CASSQFNEAFF.

The chain carries TRBV7-8 and TRBJ1-6, with D possibly TRBD1 on 5 matching bases. V was cut by 3 bases and J by 9 bases, with 12 bases left in between. This CDR3 is built from 14 residues. CDR1 and CDR2 from the germline V gene are SGHVS and FQNEAQ. The CDR3 DNA is TGTGCCAGCAGCTTTGCGACAGTGCGTTCACCCCTCCACTTT. Encoded protein: CASSFATVRSPLHF.

The rearrangement joins TRBV19 to TRBJ1-5; 11 nucleotides line up with TRBD1. Germline V gene data show CDR1 as LNHDA and CDR2 as SQIVND (reference sequence). The CDR3 length is 13 residues. After removal of 11 bases from V and 6 bases from J, the junction contained 6 bases not matched to a gene. The CDR3 loop reads CACGGQGAQPQHF. The CDR3 DNA is TGTGCCTGTGGCGGACAGGGGGCTCAGCCCCAGCATTTT.

This clone was detected only once. This chain links TRBV4-3 with TRBJ1-5; D not certain. Germline V gives CDR1 LGHNA, CDR2 YSLEER. The CDR3 has 12 residues. The V and J ends lost 1 base and 4 bases respectively, with 2 bases between them. The chain's CDR3 is CASSQGNQPQHF. CDR3 DNA sequence: TGCGCCAGCAGCCAAGGAAATCAGCCCCAGCATTTT.

The genes are TRBV5-5 and TRBJ2-1; a weak D match, TRBD1 (6 bases). V was clipped by 4 bases and J by 3 bases, with 14 bases between them. CDR1 and CDR2 (germline): SGHKS, YYEKEE (reference sequence). The CDR3 sequence is 15 residues long. The CDR3 loop reads CASSRDTTNYNEQFF. CDR3 sequence (DNA): TGTGCCAGCAGCCGGGACACTACAAACTACAATGAGCAGTTCTTC.

V is TRBV30 and J is TRBJ2-4; 11 nucleotides align to TRBD1. Per germline, CDR1 GTSNPN and CDR2 SVGIG (reference sequence). The V and J ends lost 2 bases and 8 bases, in that order; junction bases with no gene match: 11. The CDR3 length is 16 residues. The CDR3 reads CAWSPTGTGGRDIQYF. Written as DNA, the CDR3 is TGTGCCTGGAGTCCGACCGGGACAGGGGGTAGAGACATTCAGTACTTC.

The chain joins TRBV7-9 to TRBJ2-7, with D uncertain. From germline, CDR1 is SEHNR and CDR2 FQNEAQ (reference sequence). Trimming stripped 3 bases from V and 6 bases from J, with 9 bases between. This CDR3 is built from 12 residues. The CDR3 sequence is CASSFVSGEQYF. In nucleotides, the CDR3 is TGTGCCAGCAGCTTCGTTTCAGGCGAGCAGTACTTC.